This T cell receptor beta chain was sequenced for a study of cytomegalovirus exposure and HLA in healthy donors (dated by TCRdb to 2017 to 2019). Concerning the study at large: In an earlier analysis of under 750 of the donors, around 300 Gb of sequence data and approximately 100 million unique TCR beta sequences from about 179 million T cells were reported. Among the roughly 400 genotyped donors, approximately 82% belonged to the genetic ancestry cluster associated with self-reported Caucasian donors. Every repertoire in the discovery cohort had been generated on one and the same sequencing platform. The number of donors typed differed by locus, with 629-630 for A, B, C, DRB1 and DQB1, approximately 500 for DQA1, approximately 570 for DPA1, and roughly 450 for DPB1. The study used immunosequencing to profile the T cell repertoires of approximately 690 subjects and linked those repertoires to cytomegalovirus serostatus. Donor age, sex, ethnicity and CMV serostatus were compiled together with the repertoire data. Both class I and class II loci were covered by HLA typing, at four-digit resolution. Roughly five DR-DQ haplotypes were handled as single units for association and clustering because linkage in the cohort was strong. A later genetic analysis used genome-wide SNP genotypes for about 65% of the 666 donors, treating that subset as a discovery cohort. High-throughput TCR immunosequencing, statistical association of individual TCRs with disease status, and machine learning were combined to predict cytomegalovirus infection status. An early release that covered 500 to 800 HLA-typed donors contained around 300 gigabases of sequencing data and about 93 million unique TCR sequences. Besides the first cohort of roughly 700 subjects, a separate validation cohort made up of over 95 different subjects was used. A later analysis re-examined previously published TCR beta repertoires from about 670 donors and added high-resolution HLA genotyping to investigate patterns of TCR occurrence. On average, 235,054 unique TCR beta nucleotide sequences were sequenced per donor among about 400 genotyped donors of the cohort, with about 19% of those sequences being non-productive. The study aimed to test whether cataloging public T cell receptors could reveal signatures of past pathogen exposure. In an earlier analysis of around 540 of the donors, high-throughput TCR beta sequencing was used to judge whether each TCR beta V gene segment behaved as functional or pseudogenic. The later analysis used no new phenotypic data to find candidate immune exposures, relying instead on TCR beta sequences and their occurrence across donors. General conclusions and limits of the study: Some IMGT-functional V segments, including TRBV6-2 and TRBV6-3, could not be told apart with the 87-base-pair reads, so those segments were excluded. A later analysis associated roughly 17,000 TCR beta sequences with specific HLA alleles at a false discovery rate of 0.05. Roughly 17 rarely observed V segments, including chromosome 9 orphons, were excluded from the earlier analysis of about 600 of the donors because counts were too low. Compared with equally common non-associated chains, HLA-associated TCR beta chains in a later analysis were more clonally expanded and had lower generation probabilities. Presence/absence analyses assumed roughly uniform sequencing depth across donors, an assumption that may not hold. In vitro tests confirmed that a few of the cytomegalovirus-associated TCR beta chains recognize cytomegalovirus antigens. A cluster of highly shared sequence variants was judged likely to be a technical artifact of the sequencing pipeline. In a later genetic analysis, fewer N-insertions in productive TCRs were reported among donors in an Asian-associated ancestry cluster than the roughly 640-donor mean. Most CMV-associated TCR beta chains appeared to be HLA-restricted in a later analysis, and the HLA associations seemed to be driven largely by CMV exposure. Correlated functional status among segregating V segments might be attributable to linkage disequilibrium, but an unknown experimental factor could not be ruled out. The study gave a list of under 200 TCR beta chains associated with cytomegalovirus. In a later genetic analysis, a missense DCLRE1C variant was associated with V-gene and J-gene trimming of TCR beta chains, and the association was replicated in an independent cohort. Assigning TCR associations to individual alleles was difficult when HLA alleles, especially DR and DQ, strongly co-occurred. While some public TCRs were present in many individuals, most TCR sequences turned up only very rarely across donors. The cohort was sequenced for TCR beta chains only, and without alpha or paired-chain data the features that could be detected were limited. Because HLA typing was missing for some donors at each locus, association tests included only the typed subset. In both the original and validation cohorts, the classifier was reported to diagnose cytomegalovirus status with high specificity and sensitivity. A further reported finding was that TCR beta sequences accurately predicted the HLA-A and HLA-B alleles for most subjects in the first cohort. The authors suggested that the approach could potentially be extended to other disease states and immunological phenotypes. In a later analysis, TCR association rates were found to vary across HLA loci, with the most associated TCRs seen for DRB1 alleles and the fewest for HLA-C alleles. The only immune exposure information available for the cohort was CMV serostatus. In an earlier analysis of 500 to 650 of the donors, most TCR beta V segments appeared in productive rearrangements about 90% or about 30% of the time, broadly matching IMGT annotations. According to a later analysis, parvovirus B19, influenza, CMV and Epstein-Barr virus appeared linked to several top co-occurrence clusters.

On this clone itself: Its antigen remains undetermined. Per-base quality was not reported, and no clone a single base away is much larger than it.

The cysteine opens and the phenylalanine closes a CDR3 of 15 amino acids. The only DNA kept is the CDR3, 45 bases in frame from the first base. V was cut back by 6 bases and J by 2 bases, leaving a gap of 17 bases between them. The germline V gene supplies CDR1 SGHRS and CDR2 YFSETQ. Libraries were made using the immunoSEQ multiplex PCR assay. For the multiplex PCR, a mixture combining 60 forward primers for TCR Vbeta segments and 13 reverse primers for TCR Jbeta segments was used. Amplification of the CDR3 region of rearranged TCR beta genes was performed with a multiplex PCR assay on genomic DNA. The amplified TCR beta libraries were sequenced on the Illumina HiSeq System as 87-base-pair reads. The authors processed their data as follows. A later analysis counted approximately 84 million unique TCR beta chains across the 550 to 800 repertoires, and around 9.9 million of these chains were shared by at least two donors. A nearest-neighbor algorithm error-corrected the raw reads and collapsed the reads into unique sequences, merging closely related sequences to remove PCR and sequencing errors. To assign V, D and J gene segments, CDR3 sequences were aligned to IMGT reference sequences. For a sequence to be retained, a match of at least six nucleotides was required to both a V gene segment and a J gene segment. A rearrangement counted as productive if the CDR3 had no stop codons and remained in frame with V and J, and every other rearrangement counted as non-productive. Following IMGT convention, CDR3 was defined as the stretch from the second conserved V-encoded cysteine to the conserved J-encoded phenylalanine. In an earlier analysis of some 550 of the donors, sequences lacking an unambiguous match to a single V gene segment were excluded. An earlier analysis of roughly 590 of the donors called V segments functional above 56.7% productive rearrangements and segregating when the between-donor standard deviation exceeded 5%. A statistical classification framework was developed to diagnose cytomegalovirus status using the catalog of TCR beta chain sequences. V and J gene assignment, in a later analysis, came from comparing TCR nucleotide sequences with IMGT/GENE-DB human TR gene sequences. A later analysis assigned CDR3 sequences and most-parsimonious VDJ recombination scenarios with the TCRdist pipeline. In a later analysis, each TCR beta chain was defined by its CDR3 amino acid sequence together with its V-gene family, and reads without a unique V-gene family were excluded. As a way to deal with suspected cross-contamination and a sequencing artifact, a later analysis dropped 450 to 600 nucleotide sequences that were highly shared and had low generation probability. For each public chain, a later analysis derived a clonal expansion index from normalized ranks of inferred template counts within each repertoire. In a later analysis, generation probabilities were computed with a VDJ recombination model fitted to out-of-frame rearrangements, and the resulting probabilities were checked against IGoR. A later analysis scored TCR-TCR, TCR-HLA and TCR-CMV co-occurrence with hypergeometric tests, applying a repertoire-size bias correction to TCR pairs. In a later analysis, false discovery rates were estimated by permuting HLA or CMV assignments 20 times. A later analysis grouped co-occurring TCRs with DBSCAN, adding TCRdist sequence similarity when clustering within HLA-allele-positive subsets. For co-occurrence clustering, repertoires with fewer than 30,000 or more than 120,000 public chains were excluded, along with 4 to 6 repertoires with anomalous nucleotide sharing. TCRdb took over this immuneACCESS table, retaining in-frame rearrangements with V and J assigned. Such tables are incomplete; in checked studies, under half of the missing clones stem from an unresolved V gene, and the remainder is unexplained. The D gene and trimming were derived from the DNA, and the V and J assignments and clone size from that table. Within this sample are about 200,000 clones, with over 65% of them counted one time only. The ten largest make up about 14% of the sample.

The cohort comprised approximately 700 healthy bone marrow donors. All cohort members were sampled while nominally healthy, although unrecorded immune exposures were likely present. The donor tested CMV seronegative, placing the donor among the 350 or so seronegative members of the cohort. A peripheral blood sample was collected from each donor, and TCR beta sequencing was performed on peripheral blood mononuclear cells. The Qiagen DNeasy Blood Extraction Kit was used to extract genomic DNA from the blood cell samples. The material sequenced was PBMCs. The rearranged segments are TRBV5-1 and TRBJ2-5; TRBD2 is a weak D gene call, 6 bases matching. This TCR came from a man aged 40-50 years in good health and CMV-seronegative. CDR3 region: CASISGGTTQETQYF. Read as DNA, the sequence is TGCGCCAGCATATCTGGCGGGACGACTCAAGAGACCCAGTACTTC.